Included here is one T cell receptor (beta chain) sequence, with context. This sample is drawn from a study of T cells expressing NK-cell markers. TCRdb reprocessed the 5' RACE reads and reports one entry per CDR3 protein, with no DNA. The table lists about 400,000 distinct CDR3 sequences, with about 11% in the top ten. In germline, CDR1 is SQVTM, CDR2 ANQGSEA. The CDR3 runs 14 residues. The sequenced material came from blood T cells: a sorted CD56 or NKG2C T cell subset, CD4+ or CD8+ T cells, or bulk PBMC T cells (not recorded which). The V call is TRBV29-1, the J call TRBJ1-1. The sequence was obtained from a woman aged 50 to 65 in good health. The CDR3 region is CSVEVLTTHTEAFF.